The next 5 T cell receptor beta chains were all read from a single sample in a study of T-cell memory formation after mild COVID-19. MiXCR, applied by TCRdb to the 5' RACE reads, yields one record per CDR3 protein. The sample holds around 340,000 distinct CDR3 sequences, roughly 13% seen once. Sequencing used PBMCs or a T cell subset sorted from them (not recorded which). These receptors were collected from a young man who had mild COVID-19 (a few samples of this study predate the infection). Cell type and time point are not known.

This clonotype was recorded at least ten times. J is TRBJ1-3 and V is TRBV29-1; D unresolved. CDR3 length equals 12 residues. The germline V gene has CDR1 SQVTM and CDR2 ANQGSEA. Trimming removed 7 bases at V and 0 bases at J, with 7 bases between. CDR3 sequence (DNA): TGCAGCGCCCACTACTCTGGAAACACCATATATTTT. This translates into CSAHYSGNTIYF.

CDR3 nucleotide sequence: TGTGCCAGCAGTTTAACGCAGGGCTATCACGAGCAGTACGTC. It translates to CASSLTQGYHEQYV. The chain links TRBV28 to TRBJ2-7; D is perhaps TRBD1 (5 bases). Trimming took 2 bases from V and 5 from J, leaving 13 bases between them. The germline gives CDR1 MDHEN, CDR2 SYDVKM. The CDR3 is made up of 14 amino acids.

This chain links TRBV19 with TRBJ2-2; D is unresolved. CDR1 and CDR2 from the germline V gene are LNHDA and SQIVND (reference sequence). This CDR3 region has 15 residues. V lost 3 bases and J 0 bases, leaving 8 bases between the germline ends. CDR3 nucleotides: TGTGCCAGTAGTATGACTTTCACGAACACCGGGGAGCTGTTTTTT. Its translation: CASSMTFTNTGELFF.

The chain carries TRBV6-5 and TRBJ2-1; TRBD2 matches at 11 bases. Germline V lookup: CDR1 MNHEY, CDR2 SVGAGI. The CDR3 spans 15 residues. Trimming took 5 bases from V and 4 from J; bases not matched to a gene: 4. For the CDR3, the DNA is TGTGCCAGCAGTAAAAGACTAGCGGGGTACAATGAGCAGTTCTTC. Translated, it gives CASSKRLAGYNEQFF.

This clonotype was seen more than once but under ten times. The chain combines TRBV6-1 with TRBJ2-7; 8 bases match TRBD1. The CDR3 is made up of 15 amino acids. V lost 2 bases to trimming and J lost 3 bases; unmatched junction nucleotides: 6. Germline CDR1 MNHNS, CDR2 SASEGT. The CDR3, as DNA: TGTGCCAGCAGTGAACTCGCAGGGGGCGGCTACGAGCAGTACGTC. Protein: CASSELAGGGYEQYV.